This T cell receptor beta chain derives from a study of CD8 T cells in ankylosing spondylitis. Whole-study results and caveats: One TCR beta motif, made up of roughly 8 highly homologous variants, appeared characteristic of ankylosing spondylitis blood.

The CDR3 has 13 amino acids. The V segment lost 3 bases and the J segment 2 bases; nucleotides outside the gene matches: 0. Germline-derived CDR1 and CDR2 are MDHEN and SYDVKM. This clonotype came up a few times. Its matching antigen is unknown. In making TCR beta libraries, quantitative 5'-RACE with molecular barcodes was used. TCRdb ran MiXCR on the 5' RACE reads and lists one entry per CDR3 protein. The sample gives approximately 35,000 distinct CDR3 sequences, around 10% of which show up once; 20% to 25% is in the top ten. Input material: synovial fluid, either unsorted or a sorted T cell fraction (not recorded which). This sequence joins TRBV28 and TRBJ2-7; TRBD2 agrees at 8 bases. This receptor was identified in a male donor with ankylosing spondylitis. The CDR3 sequence: CASSLGLAYEQYF. CDR3 coding DNA: TGTGCCAGCAGTTTGGGACTAGCCTACGAGCAGTACTTC.